These 11 T cell receptor beta chains came from one sample sequenced in a study of graft-versus-host responses after intestinal transplantation. These TCRs are of unknown antigen specificity. Assay used: immunoSEQ multiplex PCR; TCRdb lists only in-frame clones, some missing. The repertoire holds 80,000 to 90,000 clones, with around 90% as singletons. Sequencing used unstimulated CD4+ T cells sorted from spleen or lymph node cells, obtained before intestinal transplant. These TCRs come from a human donor who received an intestinal transplant.

The chain uses TRBV30 and TRBJ2-2; D could derive from TRBD1 or TRBD2 (5 bases each). The CDR3 extends over 14 amino acids. Germline CDR1 and CDR2: GTSNPN and SVGIG (reference sequence). V lost 4 bases, J lost 7 bases, and 16 bases lay in between. CDR3 sequence (DNA): TGTGCCTGGATAACCGGGACCGACAGCGGGGAGCTGTTTTTT. This translates into CAWITGTDSGELFF.

The chain couples TRBV19 to TRBJ1-5; TRBD1 is a possible D gene (5 bases). This CDR3 region has 15 residues. The V gene lost 5 bases and the J gene lost 6 bases, with 17 bases spanning the gap. The germline CDR1 and CDR2 sequences are LNHDA and SQIVND (reference sequence). The CDR3 DNA reads as TGTGCCAGTAGTCCCCCAATAGGAGGGACTCAGCCCCAGCATTTT. This sequence encodes CASSPPIGGTQPQHF.

The chain combines TRBV7-9 with TRBJ1-4, with D perhaps TRBD1 (6 bases). The length of the CDR3 is 14 residues. Trimming took 5 bases from V and 5 from J, leaving 12 bases between them. Germline CDR1 and CDR2: SEHNR and FQNEAQ (reference sequence). DNA for the CDR3: TGTGCCAGCAGCCCCGGGACACGAAATGAAAAACTGTTTTTT. This codes for CASSPGTRNEKLFF. The whole variable domain, filled in from reference TRBV7-9 and TRBJ1-4, reads DTGVSQNPRHKITKRGQNVTFRCDPISEHNRLYWYRQTLGQGPEFLTYFQNEAQLEKSRLLSDRFSAERPKGSFSTLEIQRTEQGDSAMYLCASSPGTRNEKLFFGSGTQLSVL.

The J gene is TRBJ2-2, the V gene TRBV29-1, with unresolved D. In germline, CDR1 is SQVTM, CDR2 ANQGSEA. The CDR3 is 13 residues long. The ends were cut back, 1 base at V and 4 bases at J, with 7 bases in the middle. As DNA, the CDR3 is TGCAGCGTTGAAGTCACCCCCACCGGGGAGCTGTTTTTT. It translates to CSVEVTPTGELFF.

The J gene is TRBJ1-1, the V gene TRBV27, with D perhaps matching TRBD1 (5 bases). Germline lookup yields CDR1 MNHEY and CDR2 SMNVEV (reference sequence). This CDR3 spans 14 amino acids. Trimming left V 0 bases short and J 0 bases short, with 5 bases between. The CDR3 coding sequence is TGTGCCAGCAGTTTATCCAGGGTGAACACTGAAGCTTTCTTT. It codes for CASSLSRVNTEAFF.

This chain joins TRBV11-2 and TRBJ1-4, with 8 nucleotides matching TRBD1. Germline values: CDR1 SGHAT, CDR2 FQNNGV. There are 19 residues in the CDR3. Losses at the gene ends were 6 bases for V and 1 base for J; bases not matched to a gene: 16. Here the CDR3 reads CASSSFPRGRPKTNEKLFF. CDR3 nucleotides: TGTGCCAGCAGTTCCTTCCCCAGGGGGCGGCCCAAAACTAATGAAAAACTGTTTTTT.

The CDR3 reads CASSPRTGGDGYTF. In nucleotides, the CDR3 is TGTGCCAGCTCACCAAGGACCGGCGGCGATGGCTACACCTTC. The rearrangement uses TRBV18 and TRBJ1-2; D call uncertain. V lost 2 bases, J lost 6 bases, and 13 bases lay in between. The CDR3 runs 14 residues. Per germline, CDR1 KGHSH and CDR2 LQKENI.

The V gene is TRBV18, the J gene TRBJ1-5; D is unresolved. Germline V gene sequence: CDR1 KGHSH, CDR2 LQKENI. V was cut by 0 bases and J by 0 bases, with 9 bases left in between. There are 16 residues in the CDR3. In DNA, the CDR3 is TGTGCCAGCTCACCACCGAATAGGGCTAGCAATCAGCCCCAGCATTTT. Encoded protein: CASSPPNRASNQPQHF.

The sample holds one count of this clone. V gene TRBV28 combines with J gene TRBJ1-2, with 7 bases that match TRBD1. V dropped 7 bases and J dropped 2; count of bases not matched to a gene: 7. Looked up from germline, CDR1 is MDHEN and CDR2 is SYDVKM. The CDR3 totals 14 residues. The CDR3 bases are TGTGCCAGCACCTTGACAGGGTTCAACTATGGCTACACCTTC. This codes for CASTLTGFNYGYTF.

This clone came up once. The J gene is TRBJ2-5, the V gene TRBV6-1; TRBD1 matches 7 bases. Germline CDR1 and CDR2: MNHNS and SASEGT. The CDR3 covers 15 residues. J gave up 0 bases and V 2 bases, and 3 bases lay outside the gene matches. The CDR3 reads CASSESRGYQETQYF. The CDR3 region has the DNA TGTGCCAGCAGTGAATCCAGGGGGTACCAAGAGACCCAGTACTTC.

The chain combines TRBV6-6 with TRBJ1-2, with 7 bases fitting TRBD1. The CDR3 length is 14 residues. Germline CDR1 is MNHNY and CDR2 is SVGAGI (reference sequence). V lost 6 bases to trimming and J lost 6 bases; unmatched junction nucleotides: 10. CDR3 DNA: TGTGCCAGCAGCCGAAACAGGGGAAGCGATGGCTACACCTTC. Protein product: CASSRNRGSDGYTF.